Here is one T cell receptor beta chain with its context. Trimming removed 0 bases from V and 0 bases from J, with 6 bases in between. This CDR3 spans 15 amino acids. Germline V CDR1 and CDR2: SEHNR, FQNEAQ (reference sequence). The data belong to a study of T cell responses to AZD1222 COVID-19 vaccine. Only in-frame clones appear in the TCRdb table, and some are missing; sequencing was by immunoSEQ multiplex PCR. The table lists about 150,000 clones, 90% of them singletons. The receptor was isolated from an adult in good health. The rearrangement joins TRBV7-9 to TRBJ1-3; D is unclear. This specimen consisted of peripheral blood, obtained on day 0 of AZD1222 vaccination. The chain's CDR3 is CASSLAGSSGNTIYF. CDR3 DNA: TGTGCCAGCAGCTTAGCAGGGAGCTCTGGAAACACCATATATTTT. The full variable domain, with the rest looked up from reference TRBV7-9 and TRBJ1-3, is DTGVSQNPRHKITKRGQNVTFRCDPISEHNRLYWYRQTLGQGPEFLTYFQNEAQLEKSRLLSDRFSAERPKGSFSTLEIQRTEQGDSAMYLCASSLAGSSGNTIYFGEGSWLTVV.